The rows below give T cell receptor beta chains drawn from one sample of a study of CD8+CD57+ T cells in acquired aplastic anemia. TCRdb analysed the reads with MiXCR anew, one entry per CDR3 protein. The sample carries about 62,000 distinct CDR3 sequences, 50% to 70% recorded once. The material sequenced was sorted CD4+, CD8+, or CD8+CD57+ T cells (not recorded which) from PBMCs. These receptors all come from a human donor in good health, serving as a control. The CDR3 runs from the conserved cysteine through the conserved F or W. A D gene is named only where the DNA matches it firmly. A row's size may be missing; if present it is once, few, many or a size class.

size	length	D	J	V	DNA	CDR3
once	15	TRBD1	TRBJ2-1	TRBV7-8	TGTGCCAGCAGCGCACAGGGGGACCCCTACAATGAGCAGTTCTTC	CASSAQGDPYNEQFF
many	13	NA	TRBJ1-6	TRBV28	TGTGCCAGCAGACGGGTCGTAAATTCACCCCTCCACTTT	CASRRVVNSPLHF
few	13	NA	TRBJ1-4	TRBV9	TGTGCCAGCGGGGCCTCGCACGGAGGGAAACTGTTTTTT	CASGASHGGKLFF
NA	17	NA	TRBJ2-1	TRBV25-1	TGTGCCAGCAGTGAATCTTCTGGAGTGGGAGTGGGGAATGAGCAGTTCTTC	CASSESSGVGVGNEQFF
many	17	TRBD1	TRBJ1-2	TRBV5-4	TGTGCCAGCAGCTTGGGAGGAACAGGGGGGTGGTACTATGGCTACACCTTC	CASSLGGTGGWYYGYTF
few	13	TRBD1	TRBJ1-1	TRBV29-1	TGCAGCGTTGGGACAGGAGAAGGGACTGAAGCTTTCTTT	CSVGTGEGTEAFF
NA	16	TRBD1	TRBJ2-7	TRBV11-2	TGTGCCAGCAGCCGAGCAAGGACAGGACCGATGTACGAGCAGTACTTC	CASSRARTGPMYEQYF
many	15	NA	TRBJ1-4	TRBV5-1	TGCGCCAGCAGCTTCTTGACAGGAACTAATGAAAAACTGTTTTTT	CASSFLTGTNEKLFF
NA	13	TRBD2	TRBJ2-7	TRBV6-1	TGTGCCACCTGGACTAGGGTCTCCAACGAGCAGTACTTC	CATWTRVSNEQYF
NA	13	NA	TRBJ1-1	TRBV7-2	TGTGCCAGCAGCTTGTCGGGTGACACTGAAGCTTTCTTT	CASSLSGDTEAFF
NA	13	NA	TRBJ2-1	TRBV2	TGTGCCAGCTGGCGAGACTCCTACAATGAGCAGTTCTTC	CASWRDSYNEQFF
NA	13	NA	TRBJ2-3	TRBV7-3	TGTGCCAGCAGCTTGTATGGTACAGATACGCAGTATTTT	CASSLYGTDTQYF
medium-sized	13	TRBD1	TRBJ2-7	TRBV7-7	TGTGCCAGCAGCGTGACAGGGGGCTACGAGCAGTACTTC	CASSVTGGYEQYF
NA	13	NA	TRBJ1-1	TRBV19	TGTGCCAGTAGTACCGGATTACACACTGAAGCTTTCTTT	CASSTGLHTEAFF
NA	15	TRBD2	TRBJ2-3	TRBV20-1	TGCAGTGCTAGATCAACTAGCGGGAGAACAGATACGCAGTATTTT	CSARSTSGRTDTQYF
NA	18	TRBD1	TRBJ2-2	TRBV15	TGTGCCACCTGCAGTGCTCAGAGACAGGGGGCTGTACCCGGGGAGCTGTTTTTT	CATCSAQRQGAVPGELFF
NA	15	TRBD2	TRBJ2-3	TRBV6-2/TRBV6-3	TGTGCCAGCAGTTACTCAGCGGGAGTCTCAGATACGCAGTATTTT	CASSYSAGVSDTQYF